A selection of T cell receptor beta chains follows, all from one sample in a study of T cell responses to AZD1222 COVID-19 vaccine. Profiling relied on immunoSEQ multiplex PCR, and the TCRdb table lists in-frame clones only, not all of them. The sample consists of approximately 100,000 clones, roughly 87% of them appearing once. Material: peripheral blood, obtained on day 0 of AZD1222 vaccination. Receptors originate from an adult in good health. CDR3s include the opening cysteine and the closing phenylalanine or tryptophan. Fields, in order: J gene, V gene, D gene, clone size, CDR3 DNA, CDR3 protein. The D gene is left open where the match is weak. Clone size, where shown, is once, few, many, or a class for clones that have expanded.

j_call: TRBJ2-5; v_call: TRBV7-9; d_call: .; clone_size: .; cdr3_nt: TGTGCCAGCCGGGACGATAACCAAGAGACCCAGTACTTC; cdr3_aa: CASRDDNQETQYF
j_call: TRBJ1-4; v_call: TRBV20-1; d_call: .; clone_size: .; cdr3_nt: TGCAGTGCTACAGGGGCTGAAAAACTGTTTTTT; cdr3_aa: CSATGAEKLFF
j_call: TRBJ2-1; v_call: TRBV2; d_call: .; clone_size: .; cdr3_nt: TGTGCCAGCAGTGGTGTATACACAGGCTACAATGAGCAGTTCTTC; cdr3_aa: CASSGVYTGYNEQFF
j_call: TRBJ1-3; v_call: TRBV7-9; d_call: .; clone_size: .; cdr3_nt: TGTGCCAGCCTCTCAGGAGGGCAGGGGCGAAACACCATATATTTT; cdr3_aa: CASLSGGQGRNTIYF
j_call: TRBJ2-1; v_call: TRBV19; d_call: .; clone_size: .; cdr3_nt: TGTGCCAGTAGCCTAGAACAGGTCTCCTACAATGAGCAGTTCTTC; cdr3_aa: CASSLEQVSYNEQFF
j_call: TRBJ2-4; v_call: TRBV28; d_call: .; clone_size: .; cdr3_nt: TGTGCCAGCGCTTATGGGGCCAAAAACATTCAGTACTTC; cdr3_aa: CASAYGAKNIQYF
j_call: TRBJ1-3; v_call: TRBV18; d_call: .; clone_size: .; cdr3_nt: TGTGCCAGCTCACCACAGGGGTCGGGCTCTGGAAACACCATATATTTT; cdr3_aa: CASSPQGSGSGNTIYF
j_call: TRBJ1-2; v_call: TRBV28; d_call: .; clone_size: .; cdr3_nt: TGTGCCAGCAACGAACAGATACGGGAGGGCTACACCTTC; cdr3_aa: CASNEQIREGYTF
j_call: TRBJ2-7; v_call: TRBV5-4; d_call: TRBD1; clone_size: few; cdr3_nt: TGTGCCAGCAGCTTTAAGGGGGCGGACGAGCAGTACTTC; cdr3_aa: CASSFKGADEQYF
j_call: TRBJ2-5; v_call: TRBV7-6; d_call: TRBD2; clone_size: .; cdr3_nt: TGTGCCAGCAGCTCGCGGGGGGTACTGGACAAGACCCAGTACTTC; cdr3_aa: CASSSRGVLDKTQYF
j_call: TRBJ2-7; v_call: TRBV18; d_call: .; clone_size: .; cdr3_nt: TGTGCCAGCTCACCTAACAGGGAAGCCTACGAGCAGTACTTC; cdr3_aa: CASSPNREAYEQYF
j_call: TRBJ1-2; v_call: TRBV7-9; d_call: .; clone_size: .; cdr3_nt: TGTGCCAGCAGCTTAGGGACAGTCCCGGCTGGCTACACCTTC; cdr3_aa: CASSLGTVPAGYTF
j_call: TRBJ2-6; v_call: TRBV6-5; d_call: .; clone_size: .; cdr3_nt: TGTGCCAGCCGGGACACCCACTCTGGGGCCAACGTCCTGACTTTC; cdr3_aa: CASRDTHSGANVLTF
j_call: TRBJ2-5; v_call: TRBV9; d_call: TRBD2; clone_size: .; cdr3_nt: TGTGCCAGCAGCGTAGCCGCTAGCGGGAGGATGGGGGAGACCCAGTACTTC; cdr3_aa: CASSVAASGRMGETQYF
j_call: TRBJ2-5; v_call: TRBV27; d_call: .; clone_size: .; cdr3_nt: TGTGCCAGCAGTTTAGGGGCACAAGAGACCCAGTACTTC; cdr3_aa: CASSLGAQETQYF
j_call: TRBJ1-6; v_call: TRBV3-1/TRBV3-2; d_call: .; clone_size: .; cdr3_nt: TGTGCCAGCAGCCAAGTGGATAATTCACCCCTCCACTTT; cdr3_aa: CASSQVDNSPLHF
j_call: TRBJ2-1; v_call: TRBV9; d_call: TRBD1; clone_size: .; cdr3_nt: TGTGCCAGCAGCGTAGTTCCGGGACAGGGGAACGATGAGCAGTTCTTC; cdr3_aa: CASSVVPGQGNDEQFF
j_call: TRBJ2-1; v_call: TRBV18; d_call: .; clone_size: .; cdr3_nt: TGTGCCAGCTCACCACTTATCAATGAGCAGTTCTTC; cdr3_aa: CASSPLINEQFF
j_call: TRBJ2-5; v_call: TRBV7-9; d_call: TRBD2; clone_size: few; cdr3_nt: TGTGCCAGCAGCCTTGTTGGGGGGGGTGCCCAAGAGACCCAGTACTTC; cdr3_aa: CASSLVGGGAQETQYF
j_call: TRBJ2-3; v_call: TRBV15; d_call: .; clone_size: once; cdr3_nt: TGTGCCACCAGCAGAGAACGGAAGGGTGGGACAGATACGCAGTATTTT; cdr3_aa: CATSRERKGGTDTQYF
j_call: TRBJ2-5; v_call: TRBV18; d_call: .; clone_size: .; cdr3_nt: TGTGCCAGCTCACCACCAGTTCAACACCAAGAGACCCAGTACTTC; cdr3_aa: CASSPPVQHQETQYF
j_call: TRBJ2-4; v_call: TRBV2; d_call: .; clone_size: few; cdr3_nt: TGTGCCAGCAGTGATGGGGGAGCCAAAAACATTCAGTACTTC; cdr3_aa: CASSDGGAKNIQYF
j_call: TRBJ2-1; v_call: TRBV19; d_call: TRBD1; clone_size: .; cdr3_nt: TGTGCCAGTAGTAGGGGACAGCGGACCCCTAACAATGAGCAGTTCTTC; cdr3_aa: CASSRGQRTPNNEQFF
j_call: TRBJ2-1; v_call: TRBV27; d_call: TRBD1; clone_size: .; cdr3_nt: TGTGCCAGCAGCTCGGGACAGACCTCCTACAATGAGCAGTTCTTC; cdr3_aa: CASSSGQTSYNEQFF
j_call: TRBJ2-7; v_call: TRBV5-4; d_call: .; clone_size: .; cdr3_nt: TGTGCCAGCAGCTTGGAGATGGGGTTATCCTACGAGCAGTACTTC; cdr3_aa: CASSLEMGLSYEQYF
j_call: TRBJ2-1; v_call: TRBV5-1; d_call: .; clone_size: once; cdr3_nt: TGCGCCAGCAGCCCCGATGGCGCCTCCTACAATGAGCAGTTCTTC; cdr3_aa: CASSPDGASYNEQFF
j_call: TRBJ1-4; v_call: TRBV2; d_call: .; clone_size: .; cdr3_nt: TGTGCCAGTCGAATGTCCCAACGGGGCGAAAAACTGTTTTTT; cdr3_aa: CASRMSQRGEKLFF
j_call: TRBJ1-5; v_call: TRBV24-1; d_call: .; clone_size: .; cdr3_nt: TGTGCCACCAGTGACCCGAAAAACCCGACTCAGCCCCAGCATTTT; cdr3_aa: CATSDPKNPTQPQHF
j_call: TRBJ2-3; v_call: TRBV11-3; d_call: .; clone_size: .; cdr3_nt: TGTGCCAGCAGTCCGGAGGGGGCAGCAGATACGCAGTATTTT; cdr3_aa: CASSPEGAADTQYF
j_call: TRBJ2-5; v_call: TRBV30; d_call: .; clone_size: once; cdr3_nt: TGTGCCTGGAGCAAGCCGCTGGGGGCGTACCAAGAGACCCAGTACTTC; cdr3_aa: CAWSKPLGAYQETQYF
j_call: TRBJ1-4; v_call: TRBV18; d_call: TRBD1; clone_size: medium-sized; cdr3_nt: TGTGCCAGCTCACCTTTACCCGGGACAGGGACGGGTGAAAAACTGTTTTTT; cdr3_aa: CASSPLPGTGTGEKLFF
j_call: TRBJ1-1; v_call: TRBV18; d_call: .; clone_size: few; cdr3_nt: TGTGCCAGCTCACCGCTTCAATACACTGAAGCTTTCTTT; cdr3_aa: CASSPLQYTEAFF
j_call: TRBJ2-3; v_call: TRBV19; d_call: TRBD2; clone_size: .; cdr3_nt: TGTGCCAGTAGCAGTGCTAGCGGGAGACGGACAGATACGCAGTATTTT; cdr3_aa: CASSSASGRRTDTQYF
j_call: TRBJ2-3; v_call: TRBV6-5; d_call: TRBD1; clone_size: once; cdr3_nt: TGTGCCAGCAGTTACTCGACAGGGGACACAGATACGCAGTATTTT; cdr3_aa: CASSYSTGDTDTQYF
j_call: TRBJ1-3; v_call: TRBV5-1; d_call: .; clone_size: .; cdr3_nt: TGCGCCAGCAGCTGGACAACCACAGGGAGCTCTGGAAACACCATATATTTT; cdr3_aa: CASSWTTTGSSGNTIYF
j_call: TRBJ2-3; v_call: TRBV12-3/TRBV12-4; d_call: .; clone_size: .; cdr3_nt: TGTGCCAGCAGCCAGGGGTCCACAGATACGCAGTATTTT; cdr3_aa: CASSQGSTDTQYF
j_call: TRBJ2-3; v_call: TRBV11-2; d_call: TRBD1; clone_size: .; cdr3_nt: TGTGCCAGCAGCTTGATCGGACAGGGGGCGCAACATACGCAGTATTTT; cdr3_aa: CASSLIGQGAQHTQYF
j_call: TRBJ2-1; v_call: TRBV10-1; d_call: .; clone_size: .; cdr3_nt: TGCGCCAGCAGTGAGCTCGGGGAGAATGAGCAGTTCTTC; cdr3_aa: CASSELGENEQFF
j_call: TRBJ2-3; v_call: TRBV19; d_call: .; clone_size: once; cdr3_nt: TGTGCCAGTACCCCTGGGGTAGGGGGCACAGATACGCAGTATTTT; cdr3_aa: CASTPGVGGTDTQYF
j_call: TRBJ1-5; v_call: TRBV19; d_call: .; clone_size: .; cdr3_nt: TGTGCCAGTAGTACCGGGACCGAATATGGCAATCAGCCCCAGCATTTT; cdr3_aa: CASSTGTEYGNQPQHF
j_call: TRBJ2-1; v_call: TRBV7-2; d_call: TRBD1; clone_size: .; cdr3_nt: TGTGCCAGCAGCTTAGCAGGGGGCCTCGGGAATGAGCAGTTCTTC; cdr3_aa: CASSLAGGLGNEQFF
j_call: TRBJ2-7; v_call: TRBV7-9; d_call: TRBD2; clone_size: .; cdr3_nt: TGTGCCAGCAGCTTGAGGACTAGCGGGGGTGCTTACGAGCAGTACTTC; cdr3_aa: CASSLRTSGGAYEQYF
j_call: TRBJ2-2; v_call: TRBV5-1; d_call: TRBD1; clone_size: .; cdr3_nt: TGCGCCAGCAGCTATATGACAGGGGGTAACACCGGGGAGCTGTTTTTT; cdr3_aa: CASSYMTGGNTGELFF
j_call: TRBJ1-1; v_call: TRBV3-1/TRBV3-2; d_call: .; clone_size: .; cdr3_nt: TGTGCCAGCAGCCAAGCACGAATCCCTAGGGACACTGAAGCTTTCTTT; cdr3_aa: CASSQARIPRDTEAFF
j_call: TRBJ1-1; v_call: TRBV5-1; d_call: .; clone_size: .; cdr3_nt: TGCGCCAGCAGCGGACTAGGGGACACTGAAGCTTTCTTT; cdr3_aa: CASSGLGDTEAFF
j_call: TRBJ2-1; v_call: TRBV6-5; d_call: .; clone_size: .; cdr3_nt: TGTGCCAGCAGTTACTCGAGCAGTGGCGGCGGCAATGAGCAGTTCTTC; cdr3_aa: CASSYSSSGGGNEQFF
j_call: TRBJ2-4; v_call: TRBV24-1; d_call: TRBD1; clone_size: .; cdr3_nt: TGTGCCACCACTCACCGTACCGGGACAGGTCCTGCCAAAAACATTCAGTACTTC; cdr3_aa: CATTHRTGTGPAKNIQYF
j_call: TRBJ2-7; v_call: TRBV7-9; d_call: .; clone_size: .; cdr3_nt: TGTGCCAGCAGCTTAGGGGGCGGGAACTACGAGCAGTACTTC; cdr3_aa: CASSLGGGNYEQYF
j_call: TRBJ2-5; v_call: TRBV5-3; d_call: .; clone_size: .; cdr3_nt: TGTGCCAGAAGCTCAGAGACCCAGTACTTC; cdr3_aa: CARSSETQYF
j_call: TRBJ1-3; v_call: TRBV29-1; d_call: .; clone_size: .; cdr3_nt: TGCAGCGTCGCCCCCGGCTCTGGAAACACCATATATTTT; cdr3_aa: CSVAPGSGNTIYF
j_call: TRBJ1-2; v_call: TRBV28; d_call: TRBD1; clone_size: .; cdr3_nt: TGTGCCAGCAGACGGACAGGGGACTTCTATGGCTACACCTTC; cdr3_aa: CASRRTGDFYGYTF
j_call: TRBJ2-2; v_call: TRBV27; d_call: TRBD1; clone_size: .; cdr3_nt: TGTGCCACCTCGCCGGACAGGGGCACCGGGGAGCTGTTTTTT; cdr3_aa: CATSPDRGTGELFF